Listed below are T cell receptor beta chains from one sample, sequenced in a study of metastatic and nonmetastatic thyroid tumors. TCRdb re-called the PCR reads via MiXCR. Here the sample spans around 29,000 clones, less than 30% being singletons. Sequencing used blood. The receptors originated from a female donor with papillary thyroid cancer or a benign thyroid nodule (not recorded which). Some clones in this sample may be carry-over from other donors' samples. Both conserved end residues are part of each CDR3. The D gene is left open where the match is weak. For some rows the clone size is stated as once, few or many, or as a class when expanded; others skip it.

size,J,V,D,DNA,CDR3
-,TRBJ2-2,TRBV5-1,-,TGCGCCAGCAGCTTGCCCGGGACATCGAACACCGGGGAGCTGTTTTTT,CASSLPGTSNTGELFF
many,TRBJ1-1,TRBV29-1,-,TGCAGCGCTGGGGAGGCTGAAGCTTTCTTT,CSAGEAEAFF
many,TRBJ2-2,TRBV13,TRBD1,TGTGCCAGCAGCTTCGGGGACAGGAGCACCGGGGAGCTGTTTTTT,CASSFGDRSTGELFF
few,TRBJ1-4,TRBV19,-,TGTGCCAGTAGTATGAGACAGAATGAAAAACTGTTTTTT,CASSMRQNEKLFF
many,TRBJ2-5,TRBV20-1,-,TGCAGTGCTAGACGGGCCTGGGGCCTCAGCCCCCAAGAGACCCAGTACTTC,CSARRAWGLSPQETQYF
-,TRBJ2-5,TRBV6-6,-,TGTGCCAGCAGTTACTCTAACAGCCAGAACCAAGATACCCGGTACTTC,CASSYSNSQNQDTRYF
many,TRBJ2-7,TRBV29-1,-,TGCAGCGTCACTCTAAACCACAGGGCTTCCTACGAGCAGTACTTC,CSVTLNHRASYEQYF
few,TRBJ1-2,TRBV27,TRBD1,TGTGCCAGTTTGGGACAGGGGGAATATTGCTACACCTTC,CASLGQGEYCYTF
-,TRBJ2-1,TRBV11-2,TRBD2,TGTTCCAGCAGCCGTGTGGCATGGGGTATAGCGGGCGACAATGAGCAGTTCTTC,CSSSRVAWGIAGDNEQFF
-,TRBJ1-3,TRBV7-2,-,TGTGCCAGCAGCTTAGCTGGACTCTTCTCTGGAAACACCATATATTTT,CASSLAGLFSGNTIYF
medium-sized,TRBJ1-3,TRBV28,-,TGTGCCAGTAAAGACAGGCAAATTGGAAACACCATATATTTT,CASKDRQIGNTIYF
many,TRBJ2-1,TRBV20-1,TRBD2,TGCAGTGCCCTGGCGGGAGGGATCGACAATGAGCAGTTCTTC,CSALAGGIDNEQFF
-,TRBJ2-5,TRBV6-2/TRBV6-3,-,TGTGCCAGCAGTTACGATGGGCGGGTGGGAGTAGAGACCCAGTACTTC,CASSYDGRVGVETQYF
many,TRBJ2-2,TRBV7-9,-,TGTGCCAGCAGCTTGGTCGGGGAGCTGTTTTTT,CASSLVGELFF
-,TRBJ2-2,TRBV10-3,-,TGTGCCATCAGTGGAGACACCGGGGAGCTGTTTTTT,CAISGDTGELFF
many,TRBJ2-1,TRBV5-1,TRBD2,TGCGCCAGCAGCTTGGAGGTTAGCGGGGCCTACAATGAGCAGTTCTTC,CASSLEVSGAYNEQFF
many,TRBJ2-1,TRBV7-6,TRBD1,TGTGCCAGCAGCCTTAGACAGGGGACAAACTACAATGAGCAGTTCTTC,CASSLRQGTNYNEQFF
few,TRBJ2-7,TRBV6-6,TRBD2,TGTGCCAGCAGTGTCCTAGCGGGAGGGGTCGAGCAGTACTTC,CASSVLAGGVEQYF
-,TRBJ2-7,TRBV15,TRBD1,TGTGCCACCAGCCGGGACAGGGGGTTTTACGAGCAGTACTTC,CATSRDRGFYEQYF
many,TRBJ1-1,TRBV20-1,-,TGCAGTGCTTCGGCACCTCGCAAGGGGTCACCTGAAGCTTTCTTT,CSASAPRKGSPEAFF
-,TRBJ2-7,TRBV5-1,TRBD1,TGCGCCAGCAGCTTGGTGGGACAGGCCTACGAGCAGTACTTC,CASSLVGQAYEQYF
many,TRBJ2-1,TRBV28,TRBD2,TGTGCCAGCAGTTTAATCCAGCGGGGCAATGAGCAGTTCTTC,CASSLIQRGNEQFF